Listed here are 27 T cell receptor beta chains from one sample, sequenced in a study of naive and memory T cell subsets. Amplification of ligated cDNA took four PCR rounds with SP2 and nested alpha and beta constant primers. TCRdb reprocessed the UMI-ligation and nested PCR reads with MiXCR, giving one entry per CDR3 protein. This sample has over 20,000 distinct CDR3 sequences, with roughly 5.5% found just once. An oligonucleotide containing a UMI was ligated to the 3' end of TCR cDNA. Sequenced input: blood. All receptors derive from an adult in good health.

This clonotype was seen many times. The chain is built from TRBV20-1 and TRBJ1-2; D not resolved. Germline CDR1 is DFQATT and CDR2 is SNEGSKA (reference sequence). The CDR3 is 11 amino acids. With 7 bases removed from V and 2 bases from J, the gap between germline ends came to 8 bases. CDR3 DNA sequence: TGCAGTGTAAACGCGAACTATGGCTACACCTTC. This gives the protein CSVNANYGYTF.

This clonotype was seen ten or more times. The V gene is TRBV14, the J gene TRBJ2-2; TRBD2 might be the D (6 bases). This CDR3 comprises 16 residues. Germline-derived CDR1 and CDR2 are SGHDN and FVKESK. V was cut by 2 bases and J by 0 bases, with 10 bases left in between. CDR3 amino acids: CASSQRPGANTGELFF. CDR3 sequence (DNA): TGTGCCAGCAGCCAACGTCCGGGGGCGAACACCGGGGAGCTGTTTTTT.

This clonotype was seen ten or more times. The gene calls are TRBV27 and TRBJ2-1; D call uncertain. The germline V gene encodes CDR1 MNHEY and CDR2 SMNVEV (reference sequence). Trimming took 3 bases from V and 2 from J, leaving 11 bases between them. This CDR3 spans 15 amino acids. The CDR3 region has the DNA TGTGCCAGCAGTTTTGGGGAAGGGCCCTACAATGAGCAGTTCTTC. Translated, it gives CASSFGEGPYNEQFF.

At least ten counts were recorded for this clonotype. The chain has TRBV5-5 and TRBJ2-1, with 9 positions matching TRBD2. The CDR3 has 16 amino acids. The germline gives CDR1 SGHKS, CDR2 YYEKEE (reference sequence). The V and J ends lost 5 bases and 4 bases, in that order; junction bases with no gene match: 10. DNA of the CDR3: TGTGCCAGCAGGTTAGCGGGAGTGGGGCCTTACAATGAGCAGTTCTTC. The encoded protein is CASRLAGVGPYNEQFF.

The sample holds many counts of this clonotype. The chain recombines TRBV20-1 with TRBJ1-4; a weak D match, TRBD1 (5 bases). CDR3 length equals 13 residues. V lost 7 bases, J lost 4 bases, and 13 bases lay in between. Germline values: CDR1 DFQATT, CDR2 SNEGSKA (reference sequence). The CDR3 here is CSVPRDVNEKLFF. CDR3 bases: TGCAGTGTCCCTAGGGACGTTAATGAAAAACTGTTTTTT.

This clonotype was seen ten or more times. The genes are TRBV4-3 and TRBJ2-2; unclear D gene. Germline V gene sequence: CDR1 LGHNA, CDR2 YSLEER. CDR3 length: 12 amino acids. The germline V and J ends were trimmed by 5 bases and 5 bases, with 6 bases remaining between them. This CDR3 reads CASSSWTGELFF. The CDR3 nucleotides read TGCGCCAGCAGCTCGTGGACCGGGGAGCTGTTTTTT.

Remarks on this clonotype: A read error is possible here, since a much larger clone lies one base away. The gene calls are TRBV12-3 or TRBV12-4 and TRBJ2-4; 7 bases agree with TRBD1. CDR3 length: 14 amino acids. The CDR3 region is CASSFKGAKSIQYF. CDR3 DNA: TGTGCCAGCAGTTTCAAGGGGGCCAAAAGCATTCAGTACTTC.

This clonotype has ten or more counts. The genes are TRBV6-5 and TRBJ1-1, with a possible D match to TRBD1 (5 bases). Germline V lookup: CDR1 MNHEY, CDR2 SVGAGI. V was shortened by 0 bases and J by 3 bases, with 8 bases between the two germline ends. This CDR3 is built from 14 residues. The DNA for the CDR3 is TGTGCCAGCAGTTACTCGGGGGACTACACTGAAGCTTTCTTT. Amino acids: CASSYSGDYTEAFF.

Ten or more counts support this clonotype. This chain links TRBV4-1 with TRBJ2-5; D gene ambiguous. Germline lookup yields CDR1 MGHRA and CDR2 YSYEKL. This CDR3 comprises 13 residues. V was pared by 1 base and J by 5 bases, with 8 bases between. The CDR3 region has the DNA TGCGCCAGCAGCCAAGGAAGGTGGGAGACCCAGTACTTC. As protein: CASSQGRWETQYF.

This clonotype was seen at least ten times. V usage is TRBV28 and J usage is TRBJ1-2; no firm D call. From germline, CDR1 is MDHEN and CDR2 SYDVKM. The CDR3 sequence is 15 residues long. The V end was cut by 4 bases, the J end by 3 bases, with 15 bases between. The chain's CDR3 is CASSSTFGVDYGYTF. CDR3 nucleotides: TGTGCCAGCAGTTCTACCTTCGGGGTCGACTATGGCTACACCTTC.

This clonotype has a count of ten or more. This chain links TRBV6-6 with TRBJ1-5; D remains unclear. This CDR3 spans 16 amino acids. The ends were cut back, 0 bases at V and 0 bases at J, with 9 bases in the middle. Germline V gives CDR1 MNHNY, CDR2 SVGAGI (reference sequence). In nucleotides, the CDR3 is TGTGCCAGCAGTTACTCGAGACCTAATAGCAATCAGCCCCAGCATTTT. Encoded protein: CASSYSRPNSNQPQHF.

About this clonotype: A read error is possible here, since a much larger clone lies one base away. V and J are TRBV7-2 and TRBJ2-7, with D possibly being TRBD2 (6 bases). Germline loops: CDR1 SGHTA, CDR2 FQGNSA. The CDR3 runs 15 residues. V dropped 7 bases and J dropped 5 bases, with 21 bases sitting between them. The CDR3 nucleotides are TGTGCCAGCAAGTATGGCGGGAAGGCCCCGGACGAGCAGTACTTC. It translates to CASKYGGKAPDEQYF.

There are many counts of this clonotype. The chain employs TRBV28 and TRBJ1-2; D not resolved. The ends were cut back, 4 bases at V and 6 bases at J, with 24 bases in the middle. Germline V lookup: CDR1 MDHEN, CDR2 SYDVKM. The CDR3 has 17 amino acids. The CDR3 loop reads CASSSGPFRLGRDGYTF. In DNA form, the CDR3 reads TGTGCCAGCAGTTCCGGACCTTTCAGGCTCGGCCGGGATGGCTACACCTTC.

This clonotype showed up many times. The chain carries TRBV29-1 and TRBJ2-7; 7 bases fit TRBD1. V was pared by 3 bases and J by 4 bases, with 12 bases of the junction left unmatched. The CDR3 length is 15 residues. CDR1 is SQVTM and CDR2 is ANQGSEA in the germline V gene. The CDR3 nucleotides are TGCAGCGTTGAGAGAGGGAACAGGGGTGGATACGAGCAGTACTTC. This encodes CSVERGNRGGYEQYF.

This clonotype was observed at least ten times. The chain uses TRBV6-2 or TRBV6-3 and TRBJ2-2, with 11 bases aligning to TRBD2. This CDR3 has 18 amino acids. Germline values: CDR1 MNHEY, CDR2 SVGEGT. The V and J ends lost 2 bases and 3 bases, in that order; junction bases with no gene match: 8. This chain's CDR3 is CASSYASRLAGYTGELFF. In DNA form, the CDR3 reads TGTGCCAGCAGTTACGCAAGCCGACTAGCGGGATACACCGGGGAGCTGTTTTTT.

This clonotype was observed at least ten times. V and J are TRBV11-2 and TRBJ2-6; 11 bases line up with TRBD2. The CDR3 runs 18 residues. The V gene's germline CDR1 is SGHAT and CDR2 FQNNGV. V lost 6 bases to trimming and J lost 1 base; unmatched junction nucleotides: 8. CDR3 residues: CASRPTSGSWSGANVLTF. In DNA, the CDR3 is TGTGCCAGCAGACCAACTAGCGGGAGTTGGTCTGGGGCCAACGTCCTGACTTTC.

This clonotype is deemed medium-sized. The chain is built from TRBV6-5 and TRBJ2-7; 9 bases are shared with TRBD2. V was clipped by 5 bases and J by 2 bases; unmatched bases: 4. This CDR3 has 14 residues. CDR1 is MNHEY and CDR2 is SVGAGI in the germline V gene. DNA of the CDR3: TGTGCCAGCAGTCGACTAGCGGACCCCTACGAGCAGTACTTC. It codes for CASSRLADPYEQYF.

This clonotype was seen a handful of times. The V and J genes are TRBV20-1 and TRBJ1-1; TRBD1 is a possible D gene (6 bases). CDR1 is DFQATT, CDR2 SNEGSKA, per germline (reference sequence). This CDR3 spans 14 amino acids. V dropped 3 bases and J dropped 3 bases, with 14 bases sitting between them. As DNA, the CDR3 is TGCAGTGCTAGGGCCGGGGGGCCCCACACTGAAGCTTTCTTT. Amino acid sequence: CSARAGGPHTEAFF.

This clonotype was observed a few times. DNA of the CDR3: TGTGCCAGCAGCCAAGATTGGGGGACTAGTCTGTACGAGCAGTACTTC. Translating it yields CASSQDWGTSLYEQYF. V usage is TRBV3-1 and J usage is TRBJ2-7; 8 bases agree with TRBD2. This CDR3 spans 16 amino acids. The V segment lost 0 bases and the J segment 4 bases; nucleotides outside the gene matches: 8. Germline V gives CDR1 LGHDT, CDR2 YNNKEL (reference sequence).

This clonotype was counted between two and nine times. V and J are TRBV28 and TRBJ2-1; TRBD1 matches at 8 bases. The germline V gene encodes CDR1 MDHEN and CDR2 SYDVKM. Germline trimming cut 5 bases from V and 4 bases from J; bases unmatched to any gene: 4. This CDR3 region has 14 residues. Here the CDR3 DNA reads TGTGCCAGCAGTGGGACAGGTAGTTACAATGAGCAGTTCTTC. Translation gives CASSGTGSYNEQFF.

In its sample, this clonotype is medium-sized. CDR3 coding DNA: TGTGCCACGAGCCGCTCAGGGGCCGTGAGCTATGGCTACACCTTC. Translation gives CATSRSGAVSYGYTF. The V gene is TRBV24-1, the J gene TRBJ1-2; D might be TRBD1 (6 bases). With 10 bases removed from V and 4 bases from J, the gap between germline ends came to 21 bases. There are 15 residues in the CDR3. Germline V lookup: CDR1 KGHDR, CDR2 SFDVKD.

In the case of this clonotype: A read error may be the cause here, since a much bigger clone is one base away. The chain joins TRBV25-1 to TRBJ2-4; a possible D gene is TRBD1 (6 bases). Germline CDR1 reads MGHDK; CDR2 reads SYGVNS. The CDR3 sequence is 14 residues long. The CDR3 nucleotides read TGTGCCAGCAGCCCAGTAGGCAGGGGAGATATTCGGTACTTC. Protein: CASSPVGRGDIRYF.

Ten or more counts support this clonotype. The V gene is TRBV5-5, the J gene TRBJ2-1; 9 bases map to TRBD2. CDR1 is SGHKS, CDR2 YYEKEE, per germline (reference sequence). V was pared by 3 bases and J by 6 bases, with 7 bases of the junction left unmatched. CDR3 length equals 15 residues. The CDR3, as DNA: TGTGCCAGCAGCTCGCTACGCGGGAGGGGCAATGAGCAGTTCTTC. Its protein is CASSSLRGRGNEQFF.

Comments on this clonotype: Since a much larger clone is just one base distant, this may be a read error. CDR3 region: CAGFGQGHQPQHF. The DNA of the CDR3 is TGTGCCGGCTTTGGGCAGGGGCATCAGCCCCAGCATTTT. This chain joins TRBV28 and TRBJ1-5, with D possibly matching TRBD1 (6 bases). The CDR3 loop spans 13 amino acids. The germline gives CDR1 MDHEN, CDR2 SYDVKM. V lost 11 bases and J 5 bases, leaving 16 bases between the germline ends.

This clonotype has at least ten counts. The rearrangement links TRBV6-1 to TRBJ1-2; 9 bases are shared with TRBD1. The V segment lost 3 bases and the J segment 7 bases; nucleotides outside the gene matches: 3. This CDR3 contains 13 residues. Germline V CDR1 and CDR2: MNHNS, SASEGT. Here the CDR3 reads CASSEGQGFGYTF. The DNA for the CDR3 is TGTGCCAGCAGTGAGGGACAGGGCTTTGGCTACACCTTC.

This clonotype came up many times. CDR3 loop: CASSLVLAGGPGRSYEQYF. Here the CDR3 DNA reads TGTGCCAGCAGTTTAGTTCTAGCGGGAGGGCCGGGACGCTCCTACGAGCAGTACTTC. The V call is TRBV12-3 or TRBV12-4, the J call TRBJ2-7; 12 bases map to TRBD2. V lost 1 base to trimming and J lost 0 bases; unmatched junction nucleotides: 10. The CDR3 spans 19 residues.

A few counts support this clonotype. This may arise from a read error, as a much more abundant clone is one base away. This chain connects TRBV6-4 to TRBJ2-7; a possible D gene is TRBD2 (6 bases). CDR1 and CDR2 from the germline V gene are MRHNA and SNTAGT. The ends were cut back, 1 base at V and 2 bases at J, with 21 bases in the middle. The CDR3 consists of 18 residues. The CDR3 bases are TGTGCCAGCAGTGACTACAGACTAGATCCCTCCTGCCCCTACGAGCAGTACTTC. It is translated as CASSDYRLDPSCPYEQYF.